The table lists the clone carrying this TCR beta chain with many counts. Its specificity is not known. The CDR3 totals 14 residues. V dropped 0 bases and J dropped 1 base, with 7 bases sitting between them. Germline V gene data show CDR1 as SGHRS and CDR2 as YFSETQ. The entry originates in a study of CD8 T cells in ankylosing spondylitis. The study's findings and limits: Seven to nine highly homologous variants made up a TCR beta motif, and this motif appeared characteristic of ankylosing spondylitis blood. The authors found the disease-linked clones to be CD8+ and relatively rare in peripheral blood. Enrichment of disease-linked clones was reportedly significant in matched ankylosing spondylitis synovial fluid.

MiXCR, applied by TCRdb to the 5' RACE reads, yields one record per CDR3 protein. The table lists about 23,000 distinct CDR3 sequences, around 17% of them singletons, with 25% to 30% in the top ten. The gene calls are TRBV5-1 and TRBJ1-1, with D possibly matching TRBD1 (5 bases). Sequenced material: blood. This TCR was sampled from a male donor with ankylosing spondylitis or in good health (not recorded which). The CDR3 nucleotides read TGCGCCAGCAGCTTGGGCGGGGGGAACACTGAAGCTTTCTTT. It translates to CASSLGGGNTEAFF.